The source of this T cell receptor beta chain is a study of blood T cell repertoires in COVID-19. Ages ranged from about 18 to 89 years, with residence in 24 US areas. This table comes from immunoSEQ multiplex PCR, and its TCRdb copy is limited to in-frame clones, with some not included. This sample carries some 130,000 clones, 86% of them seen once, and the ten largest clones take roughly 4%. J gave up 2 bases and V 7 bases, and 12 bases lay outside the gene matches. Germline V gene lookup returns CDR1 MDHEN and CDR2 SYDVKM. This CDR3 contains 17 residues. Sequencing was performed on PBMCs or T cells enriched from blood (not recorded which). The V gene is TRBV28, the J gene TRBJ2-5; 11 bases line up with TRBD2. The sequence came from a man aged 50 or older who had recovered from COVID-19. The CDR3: CASTLGWGLADQETQYF. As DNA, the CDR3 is TGTGCCAGCACCCTGGGGTGGGGACTAGCGGATCAAGAGACCCAGTACTTC.